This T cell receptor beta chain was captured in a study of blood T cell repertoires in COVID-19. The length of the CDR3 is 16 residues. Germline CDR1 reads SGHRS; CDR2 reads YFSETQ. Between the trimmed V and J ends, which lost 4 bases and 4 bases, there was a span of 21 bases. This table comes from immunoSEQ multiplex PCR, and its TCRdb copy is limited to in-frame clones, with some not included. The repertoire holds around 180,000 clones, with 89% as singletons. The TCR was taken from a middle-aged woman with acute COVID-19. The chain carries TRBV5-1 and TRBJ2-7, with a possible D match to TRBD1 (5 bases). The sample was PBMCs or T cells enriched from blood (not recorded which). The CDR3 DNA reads TGCGCCAGCAGCGCAACAGGATTCCCATTTACTTACGAGCAGTACTTC. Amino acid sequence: CASSATGFPFTYEQYF.